The 25 T cell receptor beta chains reported below all come from one sample, sequenced in a study of OX40 agonist ivuxolimab in advanced cancers. Assay used: immunoSEQ multiplex PCR; TCRdb lists only in-frame clones, some missing. The sample holds roughly 60,000 clones, 70% to 90% seen once. Sequenced material: CD4+ or CD8+ T cells sorted from blood, taken in a trial of the OX40 agonist ivuxolimab. The receptors here all came from an adult with an advanced solid tumor such as melanoma, head and neck, liver or kidney cancer.

This chain joins TRBV5-1 and TRBJ2-7; tentative D call: TRBD1 (6 bases). CDR3 length: 13 amino acids. Germline CDR1 SGHRS, CDR2 YFSETQ. V was trimmed by 6 bases and J by 3 bases, leaving 13 bases between them. The CDR3 DNA is TGCGCCAGCACGGACTTACAGGGCTACGAGCAGTACTTC. Protein: CASTDLQGYEQYF.

This chain links TRBV27 with TRBJ2-7; D ambiguous. Trimming left V 3 bases short and J 0 bases short, with 12 bases between. The CDR3 contains 15 residues. Germline CDR1 reads MNHEY; CDR2 reads SMNVEV (reference sequence). For the CDR3, the DNA is TGTGCCAGCAGTTTCGGACGAATAAGCTCCTACGAGCAGTACTTC. Its translation is CASSFGRISSYEQYF.

This rearrangement joins TRBV7-6 to TRBJ2-7, with 9 bases aligning to TRBD1. Germline lookup yields CDR1 SGHVS and CDR2 FNYEAQ. The CDR3 has 15 amino acids. Trimming removed 0 bases from V and 3 bases from J; junction bases left unmatched: 3. For the CDR3, the DNA is TGTGCCAGCAGCTTAGCGGGACAGGGTAACTACGAGCAGTACTTC. Translated, it gives CASSLAGQGNYEQYF.

This clone was observed a few times. The chain employs TRBV28 and TRBJ2-1; 10 bases are shared with TRBD2. J lost 8 bases, V lost 4 bases, and 5 bases had no gene match. The CDR3 runs 14 residues. Germline CDR1 MDHEN, CDR2 SYDVKM. The CDR3, as DNA: TGTGCCAGCAGTTGGAGCGGGAGGGCCCATGAGCAGTTCTTC. Protein: CASSWSGRAHEQFF.

In its sample, this clone was seen once. The chain is built from TRBV4-2 and TRBJ2-1; TRBD2 matches 13 bases. J was trimmed by 8 bases and V by 3 bases; bases with no gene match: 4. There are 15 residues in the CDR3. From germline, CDR1 is LGHNA and CDR2 YNFKEQ. CDR3 nucleotide sequence: TGTGCCAGCAGCCAGGCACTAGCGGGAGGGTATGAGCAGTTCTTC. It yields the protein CASSQALAGGYEQFF.

V gene TRBV6-6 combines with J gene TRBJ1-4; possible D gene TRBD1, 6 bases. Deletions cut 6 bases from V and 8 bases from J, with 13 bases between. This CDR3 has 13 amino acids. Germline CDR1 reads MNHNY; CDR2 reads SVGAGI (reference sequence). The CDR3 is CASRENRDEKLFF. The CDR3 DNA sequence: TGTGCCAGCAGGGAAAACAGGGACGAAAAACTGTTTTTT.

J is TRBJ2-7 and V is TRBV6-5; D is undetermined. The CDR3 sequence is 13 residues long. The V end was cut by 0 bases, the J end by 5 bases, with 8 bases between. Germline V gene data show CDR1 as MNHEY and CDR2 as SVGAGI. For the CDR3, the DNA is TGTGCCAGCAGTTACTCGCAGGCCGACGAGCAGTACTTC. This encodes CASSYSQADEQYF.

The CDR3 reads CASSPPGDYGYTF. CDR3 bases: TGTGCCAGCAGCCCCCCCGGGGACTATGGCTACACCTTC. The V call is TRBV5-4, the J call TRBJ1-2; no clear D gene. The germline gives CDR1 SGHNT, CDR2 YYREEE (reference sequence). Trimming took 4 bases from V and 3 from J, leaving 10 bases between them. The CDR3 is 13 amino acids.

V gene TRBV5-6 combines with J gene TRBJ2-1; weak D call: TRBD1 (5 bases). Germline lookup yields CDR1 SGHDT and CDR2 YYEEEE. This CDR3 has 14 amino acids. V shed 0 bases and J shed 7 bases, with 11 bases lying between them. Here the CDR3 DNA reads TGTGCCAGCAGCTTGGAGGCAGGGAATAATGAGCAGTTCTTC. Translation gives CASSLEAGNNEQFF. The variable domain in full, completed from reference TRBV5-6 and TRBJ2-1, reads DAGVTQSPTHLIKTRGQQVTLRCSPKSGHDTVSWYQQALGQGPQFIFQYYEEEERQRGNFPDRFSGHQFPNYSSELNVNALLLGDSALYLCASSLEAGNNEQFFGPGTRLTVL.

This chain links TRBV7-2 with TRBJ2-3; TRBD2 aligns across 7 bases. J gave up 1 base and V 0 bases, and 7 bases lay outside the gene matches. The CDR3 extends over 17 amino acids. CDR1 and CDR2 from the germline V gene are SGHTA and FQGNSA. DNA of the CDR3: TGTGCCAGCAGCTTAGCGGGAGGGCCGGGTGGCACAGATACGCAGTATTTT. Translation gives CASSLAGGPGGTDTQYF.

The chain joins TRBV11-3 to TRBJ2-5, with D uncertain. The CDR3 runs to 13 residues. CDR1 is SGHNT and CDR2 is YENEEA in the germline V gene. The V gene lost 3 bases and the J gene lost 2 bases, with 7 bases spanning the gap. Here the CDR3 DNA reads TGTGCCAGCAGCTTGGGCTCTCAAGAGACCCAGTACTTC. This encodes CASSLGSQETQYF.

V and J are TRBV5-1 and TRBJ2-7, with TRBD2 identical over 9 bases. Germline V CDR1 and CDR2: SGHRS, YFSETQ. V trimming: 3 bases; J trimming: 6 bases; junction bases outside the gene matches: 4. This CDR3 contains 13 residues. CDR3 loop: CASSWGREGEQYF. In nucleotides, the CDR3 is TGCGCCAGCAGCTGGGGGCGGGAGGGCGAGCAGTACTTC.

This clone was seen a single time. The chain uses TRBV18 and TRBJ2-7; TRBD1 matches 7 bases. The CDR3 contains 16 residues. After removal of 4 bases from V and 2 bases from J, the junction contained 11 bases not matched to a gene. Germline CDR1 reads KGHSH; CDR2 reads LQKENI. CDR3 residues: CASSLYQEGATYEQYF. The CDR3 DNA is TGTGCCAGCTCACTATACCAAGAGGGGGCGACCTACGAGCAGTACTTC.

The rearrangement joins TRBV6-1 to TRBJ2-1; TRBD1 might be the D (6 bases). V was pared by 3 bases and J by 4 bases, with 13 bases between. This CDR3 region has 15 residues. CDR1 is MNHNS and CDR2 is SASEGT in the germline V gene. As DNA, the CDR3 is TGTGCCAGCAGTGAGTGGGCAGGGGAATACAATGAGCAGTTCTTC. It encodes CASSEWAGEYNEQFF.

The V and J genes are TRBV9 and TRBJ2-7, with D maybe TRBD2 (6 bases). Trimming pared 4 bases from V and 1 base from J, leaving 15 bases between. The CDR3 loop spans 15 amino acids. The germline gives CDR1 SGDLS, CDR2 YYNGEE. The CDR3: CASSLEPTRSYEQYF. CDR3 in DNA: TGTGCCAGCAGCCTGGAACCGACTAGGTCCTACGAGCAGTACTTC.

The rearrangement joins TRBV19 to TRBJ1-5; D is possibly TRBD1 (5 bases). V lost 6 bases and J lost 3, with 21 bases in between. The CDR3 spans 17 residues. Germline V gene lookup returns CDR1 LNHDA and CDR2 SQIVND (reference sequence). CDR3 protein: CASSLGVVVRNNQPQHF. DNA for the CDR3: TGTGCCAGTAGCCTGGGGGTGGTAGTGAGGAACAATCAGCCCCAGCATTTT.

CDR3 in DNA: TGTGCCAGCAGTTACTCGATTTTGCGGGTGAACAATGAGCAGTTCTTC. It yields the protein CASSYSILRVNNEQFF. V gene TRBV6-5 combines with J gene TRBJ2-1, with D possibly being TRBD2 (5 bases). V dropped 0 bases and J dropped 5 bases, with 14 bases sitting between them. From germline, CDR1 is MNHEY and CDR2 SVGAGI. This CDR3 has 16 residues.

This chain joins TRBV28 and TRBJ1-5; D not resolved. The CDR3 spans 14 residues. Germline CDR1 MDHEN, CDR2 SYDVKM. Trimming removed 1 base from V and 4 bases from J, with 8 bases in between. CDR3 bases: TGTGCCAGCAGTTTATTACGGCCGAATCAGCCCCAGCATTTT. Its translation: CASSLLRPNQPQHF. The whole variable domain, remainder taken from reference TRBV28 and TRBJ1-5, is DVKVTQSSRYLVKRTGEKVFLECVQDMDHENMFWYRQDPGLGLRLIYFSYDVKMKEKGDIPEGYSVSREKKERFSLILESASTNQTSMYLCASSLLRPNQPQHFGDGTRLSIL.

This chain connects TRBV28 to TRBJ2-3, with TRBD2 as a possible D gene (7 bases). CDR3 length: 12 residues. Looked up from germline, CDR1 is MDHEN and CDR2 is SYDVKM. Deletions cut 10 bases from V and 14 bases from J, with 22 bases between. CDR3 DNA: TGTGCCATCACTGAGGGGGGAGGGCCGGGGTATTTT. As protein: CAITEGGGPGYF.

The chain carries TRBV28 and TRBJ2-5; TRBD1 agrees at 7 bases. The germline CDR1 and CDR2 sequences are MDHEN and SYDVKM. V was pared by 1 base and J by 4 bases, with 0 bases of the junction left unmatched. This CDR3 comprises 13 residues. As DNA, the CDR3 is TGTGCCAGCAGTTTATACAGGGGAGAGACCCAGTACTTC. It is translated as CASSLYRGETQYF.

V gene TRBV30 combines with J gene TRBJ1-5; unclear D gene. The CDR3 loop spans 13 amino acids. The germline V and J ends were trimmed by 2 bases and 6 bases, with 11 bases remaining between them. Germline assignment: CDR1 GTSNPN and CDR2 SVGIG (reference sequence). CDR3 loop: CAWSPGWGQPQHF. The CDR3 coding sequence is TGTGCCTGGAGTCCCGGGTGGGGTCAGCCCCAGCATTTT.

This clone has only a few counts. The rearrangement links TRBV6-1 to TRBJ2-1; D perhaps matches TRBD2 (7 bases). Germline assignment: CDR1 MNHNS and CDR2 SASEGT. Trimming took 11 bases from V and 4 from J, leaving 15 bases between them. This CDR3 contains 13 residues. The chain's CDR3 is CASGGSTYNEQFF. As DNA, the CDR3 is TGTGCCTCGGGGGGCAGTACTTACAATGAGCAGTTCTTC.

This clone was found a few times. V gene TRBV18 combines with J gene TRBJ2-1; D call uncertain. The CDR3 has 13 amino acids. V lost 2 bases and J 6 bases, leaving 8 bases between the germline ends. Germline V gives CDR1 KGHSH, CDR2 LQKENI. The CDR3 DNA is TGTGCCAGCTCACCATCCGTCTCCAATGAGCAGTTCTTC. It codes for CASSPSVSNEQFF. Full variable domain (outside the CDR3, taken from reference TRBV18 and TRBJ2-1): NAGVMQNPRHLVRRRGQEARLRCSPMKGHSHVYWYRQLPEEGLKFMVYLQKENIIDESGMPKERFSAEFPKEGPSILRIQQVVRGDSAAYFCASSPSVSNEQFFGPGTRLTVL.

The rearrangement links TRBV19 to TRBJ2-3; D perhaps matches TRBD2 (5 bases). The germline V and J ends were trimmed by 6 bases and 6 bases, with 19 bases remaining between them. The CDR3 loop spans 15 amino acids. CDR1 is LNHDA, CDR2 SQIVND, per germline (reference sequence). CDR3: CASSPQQPPGDTQYF. The CDR3 region has the DNA TGTGCCAGTAGCCCCCAGCAGCCCCCGGGGGATACGCAGTATTTT.

This chain uses TRBV7-9 with TRBJ2-5, with 10 bases lining up with TRBD1. The CDR3 is made up of 17 amino acids. After removal of 3 bases from V and 3 bases from J, the junction contained 10 bases not matched to a gene. Germline CDR1 reads SEHNR; CDR2 reads FQNEAQ (reference sequence). This chain's CDR3 is CASSLGQGTNHKETQYF. The CDR3 coding sequence is TGTGCCAGCAGCTTGGGACAGGGGACGAACCATAAAGAGACCCAGTACTTC. Supplemented by reference TRBV7-9 and TRBJ2-5, the full variable domain reads DTGVSQNPRHKITKRGQNVTFRCDPISEHNRLYWYRQTLGQGPEFLTYFQNEAQLEKSRLLSDRFSAERPKGSFSTLEIQRTEQGDSAMYLCASSLGQGTNHKETQYFGPGTRLLVL.